This TCR beta chain was obtained from a study of blood T cells in healthy people across ages. The second PCR ran about 6 to 12 cycles with a sample-barcoded 5' primer and J-beta primers. Via MiXCR, TCRdb re-called the 5' RACE reads, giving one row per CDR3 protein. The sample records approximately 1,100,000 distinct CDR3 sequences, 40% to 50% being singletons. Germline trimming cut 2 bases from V and 2 bases from J; bases unmatched to any gene: 7. Germline loops: CDR1 KGHSH, CDR2 LQKENI. This CDR3 is 19 amino acids long. This chain joins TRBV18 and TRBJ2-3, with 16 bases that match TRBD2. Material for sequencing was blood. The sequence was obtained from an older woman in good health. This CDR3 reads CASSPGGLAGGPTTDTQYF. The CDR3 DNA follows: TGTGCCAGCTCACCAGGGGGACTAGCGGGAGGGCCAACCACAGATACGCAGTATTTT.